Following are 9 T cell receptor beta chains from one sample sequenced in a study of cytomegalovirus exposure and HLA in healthy donors. With 60 Vbeta and 13 Jbeta primers, the PCR was carried out. Here immunoSEQ multiplex PCR was the method, and the copy in TCRdb shows in-frame clones only, minus some. The repertoire includes over 100,000 clones, roughly 63% of them detected once, and about a tenth sits in the top ten. What was sequenced was PBMCs. These receptors were taken from a middle-aged man in good health and CMV-seropositive.

The chain uses TRBV10-3 and TRBJ2-7; no clear D gene. V was pared by 0 bases and J by 2 bases, with 11 bases between. Germline values: CDR1 ENHRY, CDR2 SYGVKD. The CDR3 consists of 15 residues. Here the CDR3 reads CAISESERRPYEQYF. DNA of the CDR3: TGTGCCATCAGTGAGTCGGAGAGGCGCCCCTACGAGCAGTACTTC.

The chain joins TRBV2 to TRBJ2-1; the match to TRBD2 covers 7 bases. CDR3 length: 14 amino acids. J lost 0 bases, V lost 5 bases, and 1 base had no gene match. Germline CDR1 and CDR2: SNHLY and FYNNEI. The CDR3 spells CASSTSASYNEQFF. CDR3 DNA: TGTGCCAGCAGTACTAGCGCCTCCTACAATGAGCAGTTCTTC.

This clone was seen a few times. The J gene is TRBJ1-1, the V gene TRBV5-4; TRBD1 agrees at 7 bases. This CDR3 has 16 residues. Trimming removed 5 bases from V and 6 bases from J; junction bases left unmatched: 16. Germline CDR1 and CDR2: SGHNT and YYREEE (reference sequence). CDR3 in amino acids: CASSPTGDRVWSEAFF. The CDR3, as DNA: TGTGCCAGCAGTCCTACCGGTGACAGGGTTTGGTCTGAAGCTTTCTTT.

V gene TRBV5-4 combines with J gene TRBJ2-2, with TRBD2 identical over 11 bases. Trimming removed 5 bases from V and 0 bases from J; junction bases left unmatched: 6. Germline values: CDR1 SGHNT, CDR2 YYREEE (reference sequence). The CDR3 has 17 residues. This chain's CDR3 is CASRRRTSGPNTGELFF. The CDR3 DNA sequence: TGTGCCAGCAGACGGAGGACTAGCGGGCCGAACACCGGGGAGCTGTTTTTT.

The V and J genes are TRBV7-9 and TRBJ2-1; TRBD2 aligns across 7 bases. Germline V gene lookup returns CDR1 SEHNR and CDR2 FQNEAQ (reference sequence). Unmatched junction bases numbered 10, after V lost 1 base and J lost 4 bases. The CDR3 extends over 17 amino acids. CDR3 nucleotide sequence: TGTGCCAGCAGCTTAGGACTAGCTGCTATTATTTACAATGAGCAGTTCTTC. Amino acids: CASSLGLAAIIYNEQFF.

The J gene is TRBJ2-2, the V gene TRBV7-9; the D gene is possibly TRBD2 (5 bases). This CDR3 comprises 15 residues. V lost 5 bases and J 1 base, leaving 11 bases between the germline ends. CDR1 is SEHNR, CDR2 FQNEAQ, per germline (reference sequence). CDR3 region: CASSQGRGNTGELFF. The CDR3 coding sequence is TGTGCCAGCAGCCAAGGCCGGGGGAACACCGGGGAGCTGTTTTTT. Combining the CDR3 with reference TRBV7-9 and TRBJ2-2 gives the whole variable domain DTGVSQNPRHKITKRGQNVTFRCDPISEHNRLYWYRQTLGQGPEFLTYFQNEAQLEKSRLLSDRFSAERPKGSFSTLEIQRTEQGDSAMYLCASSQGRGNTGELFFGEGSRLTVL.

This chain links TRBV28 with TRBJ2-3; D might be TRBD2 (5 bases). The CDR3 spans 17 residues. CDR1 and CDR2 from the germline V gene are MDHEN and SYDVKM. Deletions cut 2 bases from V and 2 bases from J, with 17 bases between. CDR3 bases: TGTGCCAGCAGTTTAAAGGCCGCAAGGAGGTTCACAGATACGCAGTATTTT. Translating it yields CASSLKAARRFTDTQYF.

This clone has a handful of counts. The J gene is TRBJ2-3, the V gene TRBV11-2, with unresolved D. Trimming cost V 8 bases and J 2 bases, with 14 bases left between them. This CDR3 spans 14 amino acids. Germline V lookup: CDR1 SGHAT, CDR2 FQNNGV. The CDR3 DNA follows: TGTGCCAGCGGTCGAATAGCCAACACAGATACGCAGTATTTT. This gives the protein CASGRIANTDTQYF.

V usage is TRBV6-1 and J usage is TRBJ1-4; TRBD1 matches at 9 bases. J gave up 8 bases and V 3 bases, and 10 bases lay outside the gene matches. Germline V gene data show CDR1 as MNHNS and CDR2 as SASEGT. The CDR3 runs 16 residues. In DNA, the CDR3 is TGTGCCAGCAGTGAGTTCTTACCGGGACAGGGCGAAAAACTGTTTTTT. Translated: CASSEFLPGQGEKLFF.